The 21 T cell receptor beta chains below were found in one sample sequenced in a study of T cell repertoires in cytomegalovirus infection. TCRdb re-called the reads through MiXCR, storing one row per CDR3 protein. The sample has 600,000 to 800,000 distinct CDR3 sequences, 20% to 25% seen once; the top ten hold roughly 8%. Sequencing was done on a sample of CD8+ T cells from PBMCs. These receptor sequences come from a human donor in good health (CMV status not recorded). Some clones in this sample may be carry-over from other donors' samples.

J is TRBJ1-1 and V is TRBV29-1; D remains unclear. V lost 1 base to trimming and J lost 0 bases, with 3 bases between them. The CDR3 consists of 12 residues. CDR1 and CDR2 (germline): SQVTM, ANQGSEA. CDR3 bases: TGCAGCGTTGAAGGGGTGAACACTGAAGCTTTCTTT. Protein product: CSVEGVNTEAFF.

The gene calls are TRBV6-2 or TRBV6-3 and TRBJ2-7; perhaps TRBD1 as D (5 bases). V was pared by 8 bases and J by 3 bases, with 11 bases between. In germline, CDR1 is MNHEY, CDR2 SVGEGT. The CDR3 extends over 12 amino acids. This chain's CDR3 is CASRTTVYEQYV. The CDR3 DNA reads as TGTGCCAGCCGGACAACAGTCTACGAGCAGTACGTC.

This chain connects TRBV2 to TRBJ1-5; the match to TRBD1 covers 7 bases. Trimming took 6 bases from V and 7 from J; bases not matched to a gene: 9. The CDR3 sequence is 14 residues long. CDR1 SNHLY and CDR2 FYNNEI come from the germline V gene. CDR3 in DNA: TGTGCCAGCAGCGGGACAGACCCAAACCAGCCCCAGCATTTT. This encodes CASSGTDPNQPQHF.

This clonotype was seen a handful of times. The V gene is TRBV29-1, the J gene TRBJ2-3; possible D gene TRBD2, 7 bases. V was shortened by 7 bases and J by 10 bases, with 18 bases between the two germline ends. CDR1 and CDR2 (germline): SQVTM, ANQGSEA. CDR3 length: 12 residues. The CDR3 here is CSERGAGVAQYF. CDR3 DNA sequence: TGCAGCGAACGGGGGGCAGGGGTAGCGCAGTATTTT.

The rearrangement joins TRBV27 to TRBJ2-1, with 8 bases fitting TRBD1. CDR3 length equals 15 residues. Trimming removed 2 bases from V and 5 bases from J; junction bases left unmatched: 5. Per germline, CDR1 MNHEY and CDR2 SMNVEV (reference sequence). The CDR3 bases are TGTGCCAGCAGTTTACCGGACAGGGCCCACAATGAGCAGTTCTTC. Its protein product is CASSLPDRAHNEQFF.

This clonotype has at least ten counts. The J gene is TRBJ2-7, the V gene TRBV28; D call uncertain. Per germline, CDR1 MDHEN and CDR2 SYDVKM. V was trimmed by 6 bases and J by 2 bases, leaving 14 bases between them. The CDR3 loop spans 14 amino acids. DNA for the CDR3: TGTGCCAGCAGCTCTGCCTTGCAAACCTACGAGCAGTACGTC. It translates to CASSSALQTYEQYV.

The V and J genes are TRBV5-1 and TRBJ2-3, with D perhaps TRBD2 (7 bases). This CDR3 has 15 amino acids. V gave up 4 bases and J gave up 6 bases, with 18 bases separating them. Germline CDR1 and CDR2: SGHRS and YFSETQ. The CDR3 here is CASSLARGGLDTQYF. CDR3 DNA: TGCGCCAGCAGCCTCGCGAGGGGGGGCCTGGATACGCAGTATTTT.

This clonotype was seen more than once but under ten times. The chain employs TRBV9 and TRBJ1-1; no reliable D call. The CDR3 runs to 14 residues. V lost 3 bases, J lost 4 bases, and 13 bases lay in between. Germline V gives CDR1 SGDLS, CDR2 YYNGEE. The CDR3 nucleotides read TGTGCCAGCAGCGACTACCCAGCCGGCACTGAAGCTTTCTTT. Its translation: CASSDYPAGTEAFF.

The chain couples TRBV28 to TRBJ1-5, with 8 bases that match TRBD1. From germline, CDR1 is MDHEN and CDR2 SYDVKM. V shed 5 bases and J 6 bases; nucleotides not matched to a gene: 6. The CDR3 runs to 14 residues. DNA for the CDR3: TGTGCCAGCAGTCTAAACAGGGGGACTCAGCCCCAGCATTTT. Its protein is CASSLNRGTQPQHF.

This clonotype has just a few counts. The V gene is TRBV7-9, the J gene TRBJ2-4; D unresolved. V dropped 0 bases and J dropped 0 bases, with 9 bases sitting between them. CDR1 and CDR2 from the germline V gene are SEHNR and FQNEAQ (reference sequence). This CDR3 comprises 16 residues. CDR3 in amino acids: CASSLAGNRAKNIQYF. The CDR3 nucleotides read TGTGCCAGCAGCTTAGCTGGGAACCGAGCCAAAAACATTCAGTACTTC. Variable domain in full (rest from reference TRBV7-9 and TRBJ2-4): DTGVSQNPRHKITKRGQNVTFRCDPISEHNRLYWYRQTLGQGPEFLTYFQNEAQLEKSRLLSDRFSAERPKGSFSTLEIQRTEQGDSAMYLCASSLAGNRAKNIQYFGAGTRLSVL.

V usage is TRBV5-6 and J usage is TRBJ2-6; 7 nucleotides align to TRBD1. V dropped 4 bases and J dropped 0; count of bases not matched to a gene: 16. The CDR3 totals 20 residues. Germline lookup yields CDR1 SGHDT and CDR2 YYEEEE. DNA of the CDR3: TGTGCCAGCAGCCGGGACAGCGGACCCATTTCAATCTCTGGGGCCAACGTCCTGACTTTC. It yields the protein CASSRDSGPISISGANVLTF.

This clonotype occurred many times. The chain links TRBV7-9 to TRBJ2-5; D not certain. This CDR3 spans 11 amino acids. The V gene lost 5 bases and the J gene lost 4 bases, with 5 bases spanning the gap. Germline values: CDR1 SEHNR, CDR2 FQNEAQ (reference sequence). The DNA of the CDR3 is TGTGCCAGCAGCGGGCCAGAGACCCAGTACTTC. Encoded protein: CASSGPETQYF. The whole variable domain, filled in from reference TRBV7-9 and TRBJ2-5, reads DTGVSQNPRHKITKRGQNVTFRCDPISEHNRLYWYRQTLGQGPEFLTYFQNEAQLEKSRLLSDRFSAERPKGSFSTLEIQRTEQGDSAMYLCASSGPETQYFGPGTRLLVL.

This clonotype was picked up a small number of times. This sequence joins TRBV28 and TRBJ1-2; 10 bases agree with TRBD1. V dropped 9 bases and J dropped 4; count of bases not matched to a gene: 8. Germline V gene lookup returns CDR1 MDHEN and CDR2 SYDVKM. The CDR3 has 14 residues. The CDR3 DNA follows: TGTGCCAGTATAAAGACAGGGGGCCTCTATGGCTACACCTTC. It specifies CASIKTGGLYGYTF.

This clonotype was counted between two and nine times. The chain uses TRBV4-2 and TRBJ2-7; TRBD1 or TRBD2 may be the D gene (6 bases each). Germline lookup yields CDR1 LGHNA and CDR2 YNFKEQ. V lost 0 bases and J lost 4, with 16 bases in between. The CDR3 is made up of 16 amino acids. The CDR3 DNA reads TGTGCCAGCAGCCAAGAAGATAGGGGGGCCGGGTACGAGCAGTACTTC. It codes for CASSQEDRGAGYEQYF.

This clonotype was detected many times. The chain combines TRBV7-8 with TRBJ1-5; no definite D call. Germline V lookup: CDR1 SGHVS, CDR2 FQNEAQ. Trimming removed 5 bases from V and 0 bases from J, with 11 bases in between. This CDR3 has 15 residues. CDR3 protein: CASSHTRNSNQPQHF. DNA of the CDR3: TGTGCCAGCAGCCACACCCGTAATAGCAATCAGCCCCAGCATTTT.

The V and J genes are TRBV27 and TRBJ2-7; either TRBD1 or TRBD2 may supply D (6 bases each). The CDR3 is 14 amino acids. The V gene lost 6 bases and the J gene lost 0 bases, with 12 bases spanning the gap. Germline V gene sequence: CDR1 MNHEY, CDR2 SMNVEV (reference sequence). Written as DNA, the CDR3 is TGTGCCAGCAGGCGGGACAAATTCTCCTACGAGCAGTACGTC. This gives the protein CASRRDKFSYEQYV.

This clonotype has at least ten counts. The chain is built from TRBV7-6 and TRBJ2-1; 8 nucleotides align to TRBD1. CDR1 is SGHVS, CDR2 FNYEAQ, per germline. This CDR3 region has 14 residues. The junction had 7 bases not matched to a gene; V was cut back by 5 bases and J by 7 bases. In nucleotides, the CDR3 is TGTGCCAGCAGCGAAAACAGGGGGTCGAATGAGCAGTTCTTC. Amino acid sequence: CASSENRGSNEQFF.

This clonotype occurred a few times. CDR3 sequence: CATSRDRKGPNTEAFF. CDR3 nucleotides: TGTGCCACCAGCAGAGATAGGAAGGGCCCGAACACTGAAGCTTTCTTT. The genes are TRBV15 and TRBJ1-1; D is unresolved. Trimming took 0 bases from V and 1 from J, leaving 12 bases between them. CDR3 length: 16 residues. Germline V lookup: CDR1 LNHNV, CDR2 YYDKDF (reference sequence). The full variable domain, in which reference TRBV15 and TRBJ1-1 provide the parts outside the CDR3, is DAMVIQNPRYQVTQFGKPVTLSCSQTLNHNVMYWYQQKSSQAPKLLFHYYDKDFNNEADTPDNFQSRRPNTSFCFLDIRSPGLGDTAMYLCATSRDRKGPNTEAFFGQGTRLTVV.

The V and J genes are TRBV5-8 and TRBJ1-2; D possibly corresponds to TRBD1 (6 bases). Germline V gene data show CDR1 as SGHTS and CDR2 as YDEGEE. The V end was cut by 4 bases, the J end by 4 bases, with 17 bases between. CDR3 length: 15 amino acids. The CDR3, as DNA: TGTGCCAGCAGCGGGGGGCAGGAGGCTATCTATGGCTACACCTTC. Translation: CASSGGQEAIYGYTF. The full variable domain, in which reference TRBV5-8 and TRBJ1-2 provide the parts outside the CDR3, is EAGVTQSPTHLIKTRGQQATLRCSPISGHTSVYWYQQALGLGLQFLLWYDEGEERNRGNFPPRFSGRQFPNYSSELNVNALELEDSALYLCASSGGQEAIYGYTFGSGTRLTVV.

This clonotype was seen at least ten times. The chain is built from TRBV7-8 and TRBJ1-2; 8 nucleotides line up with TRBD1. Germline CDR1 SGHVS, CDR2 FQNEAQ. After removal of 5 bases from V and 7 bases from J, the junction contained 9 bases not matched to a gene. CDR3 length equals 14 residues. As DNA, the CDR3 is TGTGCCAGCAGCCCAGGGGGCCTGGATGGTGGCTACACCTTC. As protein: CASSPGGLDGGYTF.

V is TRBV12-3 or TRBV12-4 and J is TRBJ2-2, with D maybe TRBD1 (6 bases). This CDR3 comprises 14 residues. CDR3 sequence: CVGSQGSRTGELFF. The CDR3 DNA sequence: TGTGTCGGAAGTCAGGGGTCGCGGACCGGGGAGCTGTTTTTT.